This TCR beta chain appears in the sequencing data of a study of regulatory T cells in long-lasting Graves disease (dated by TCRdb to about 2021). Turning to the overall study: Patients with newly diagnosed Graves' disease had been on antithyroid drugs for under 3 months. Persistent Graves' disease patients were compared with newly diagnosed Graves' disease patients by peripheral blood TCR sequencing and RNA sequencing. The study took place in China and was registered as a clinical trial. A total of roughly 35 samples underwent TCR sequencing: about 13 from persistent and approximately 20 from newly diagnosed Graves' disease patients. Study-wide findings and limitations: Preferential use of TRBV28, TRBJ1-2 and TRBJ2-5 was observed in persistent disease, whereas TRBV20-1 and TRBJ2-1 were favored in newly diagnosed disease. A larger number of public clonotypes was shared among persistent patients (around 3,000) than among newly diagnosed patients (approximately 930). Only the TCR beta chain was sequenced and analyzed. The small sample size was acknowledged by the authors as a limitation that may reduce accuracy. Lower TCR Shannon entropy and fewer highly expanded clones were observed in persistent Graves' disease patients than in newly diagnosed patients, which suggested clonal expansion. The study examined only peripheral blood because the primary lesion, thyroid tissue, could not be accessed.

The time point label, as the study defines it: newly diagnosed GD, antithyroid drugs for less than 3 months. RNA was extracted from PBMCs in TRIzol for both TCR sequencing and RNA sequencing. The diagnosis of Graves' disease was made according to American Thyroid Association guidelines. Patients for the study were recruited at an endocrinology department in Xi'an, China. From each patient, 8 to 10 milliliters of peripheral blood was collected into an EDTA anticoagulant tube. Ficoll Paque Plus density gradient separation was used to isolate PBMCs, and no additional T cell sorting was done. An Agilent 2100 Bioanalyzer and agarose gel were used to check RNA quality, while a NanoDrop 2000 measured RNA concentration. Libraries were made using multiplex PCR. The sequencing machine was an Illumina HiSeq 4000. To build TCR beta libraries, CDR3 regions were amplified by Arm-PCR using iRepertoire HTBI primers. Gel purification was performed on PCR products prior to sequencing. The study's own analysis went as follows. Across samples, roughly 60 TRBV and 14 TRBJ segments were identified and used for gene usage analysis of CDR3 amino acid clonotypes. COPE and FqMerger were used to merge filtered high-quality paired reads into contigs. Contigs were aligned with BLAST to IMGT TRBV, TRBD and TRBJ reference genes, and CDR3 was defined per IMGT. Clonotypes above 0.1% frequency were classified as highly expanded clones. Repertoire diversity was measured by Shannon entropy, and V-J evenness by the Gini coefficient. Public clonotypes were defined as clonotypes shared by more than one individual. TCRdb passed the public sequencing reads through fastp at Q25 and MiXCR, retaining productive beta sequences. Identical CDR3 proteins give one entry, which carries the most common genes and DNA. What appears here as the V and J calls and clone size reflects TCRdb's work, not the paper's. The sample data list 400,000 to 450,000 distinct CDR3 sequences, and about 17% of these were observed just once. The ten top clones hold around a tenth of the sample.

This clonotype was seen many times. The antigen this receptor binds is unknown. No base quality values were provided; no much bigger clone lies one nucleotide off. CDR1 and CDR2, looked up from the germline V gene (reference sequence), are SEHNR and FQNEAQ. Trimming costs V 1 base and J 4 bases, and their ends lie 16 bases apart. Reading from cysteine to phenylalanine, the CDR3 counts 16 amino acids. Only the CDR3 DNA is retained, 48 bases long and in frame from the first base. These data were also reused for a study on T cells in Graves' hyperthyroidism and ophthalmopathy. Taken from the second paper: A patient counted as having stable Graves' hyperthyroidism if no progression to ophthalmopathy occurred over 18 months of follow-up. Hyperthyroidism patients were newly diagnosed, had a disease duration of under 2 months, and were aged 18 to 65 years. Exclusion was applied to patients with uncontrolled infections, other autoimmune diseases, pregnancy or lactation. Clinical symptoms, serum thyroxine and TRAb, thyroid ultrasound, and orbital computed tomography formed the basis for the diagnoses. For the first round of RT-PCR on the TCR CDR3, the HTBI primer set was used together with the Qiagen OneStep RT-PCR kit. Most expanded thyroid clonotypes (frequency above 0.001) were also detected in blood, suggesting blood repertoires may reflect thyroid immune responses. A 13 V-J signature model separated ophthalmopathy from stable hyperthyroidism, with over 85% sensitivity and about 81% specificity in cross-validation and 80%/75% in testing. In validation, the model predicted progression to ophthalmopathy with approximately 70% sensitivity and about 73% specificity, a median of 6.5 months before onset. A discovery cohort of about a hundred patients, approximately 45 with Graves' ophthalmopathy and about 58 with stable Graves' hyperthyroidism, was used to find distinguishing TCR V-J signatures. Whether ophthalmopathy could be predicted prospectively was tested in an independent validation cohort made up of about 20 hyperthyroidism patients plus 17 patients who later progressed to ophthalmopathy. The roughly 100 discovery patients were divided at random into training and test sets in a 7:3 ratio. The study also compared thyroid tissue and blood T-cell repertoires from about six Graves' hyperthyroidism patients. Following sampling, methimazole starting at 30 mg daily was given to hyperthyroidism patients, and high-dose intravenous methylprednisolone was given to ophthalmopathy patients. Libraries were constructed in a second round of multiplex PCR, after which size selection and purification were carried out. The libraries were sequenced on an Illumina HiSeq2000 using paired-end 100 bp reads. SOAPnuke was used to process the raw data, removing reads that contained adapters or uncalled bases, had a mean Phred below 15, or lacked an exact match to the constant primer or identifier. COPE v1.2.5 was used to merge the high-quality paired reads, and each unique nucleotide sequence was defined as a clonotype. MiTCR v1.1 was used to align the clonotypes against IMGT TRBV, TRBD and TRBJ reference segments. The analysis included only V-J combinations with a frequency above 0.0001, which together covered 98% to 99.2% of the repertoires. A TCS score was defined as the ratio of F50 (clonal expansion) to E x V (chaos), with BLOSUM62-based TCRdist applied between CDR3 peptides within each V-J. Welch's t-statistics and random forest reduced fewer than 600 V-J features to 13, which were used in a naive Bayes classifier (R e1071). Sample size was not statistically predetermined, and investigators were not blinded to group allocation. According to the paper, TCR Vbeta CDR3 sequencing was carried out on about 140 peripheral blood samples, which came from approximately 43 ophthalmopathy, roughly 75 hyperthyroidism and roughly 17 progressor patients.

The chain joins TRBV7-9 to TRBJ2-5; 5 matching bases give a weak D call of TRBD2. This sample comprised peripheral blood mononuclear cells (PBMCs), obtained at new diagnosis, from a patient treated with antithyroid drugs. The sequence was collected from a woman under 40 with Graves disease. Donor details come from another sample of the same person, matched by shared clones. In nucleotide form, the sequence is TGTGCCAGCAGCTTAGACGATCTGAGGGTTCGAGAGACCCAGTACTTC. Translated, it reads CASSLDDLRVRETQYF.